Below, 21 T cell receptor beta chains from the same sample are listed, as sequenced in a study of cytomegalovirus exposure and HLA in healthy donors. The PCR employed 60 Vbeta primers together with 13 Jbeta primers. Libraries were prepared by immunoSEQ multiplex PCR; TCRdb keeps only in-frame clonotypes and omits some of them. The table lists about 120,000 clones, less than 80% of them singletons. The sequenced sample consisted of PBMCs. All receptors come from a man in his forties in good health and CMV-seropositive.

This clone appeared once. The chain carries TRBV5-1 and TRBJ1-1, with 10 positions matching TRBD1. Germline CDR1 SGHRS, CDR2 YFSETQ. This CDR3 region has 15 residues. The ends lost 3 bases at V and 11 bases at J; junction bases unmatched: 13. The CDR3 region is CASSSGGQGPPRAFF. CDR3 nucleotides: TGCGCCAGCAGCTCCGGGGGACAGGGGCCGCCTCGGGCTTTCTTT.

The rearrangement links TRBV4-2 to TRBJ2-2, with 8 nucleotides matching TRBD1. V shed 6 bases and J 3 bases; nucleotides not matched to a gene: 12. This CDR3 has 17 residues. Germline assignment: CDR1 LGHNA and CDR2 YNFKEQ. The CDR3 here is CASSLPGGQGDTGELFF. The CDR3 DNA follows: TGTGCCAGCAGTCTCCCTGGAGGACAGGGCGACACCGGGGAGCTGTTTTTT.

The J gene is TRBJ1-4, the V gene TRBV11-2, with 8 bases fitting TRBD1. CDR3 length: 17 amino acids. The germline CDR1 and CDR2 sequences are SGHAT and FQNNGV. The V segment lost 3 bases and the J segment 8 bases; nucleotides outside the gene matches: 14. This chain's CDR3 is CASSFGGAAGGEEKLFF. CDR3 DNA sequence: TGTGCCAGCAGCTTTGGGGGCGCGGCAGGGGGCGAAGAAAAACTGTTTTTT. Drawing the rest from reference TRBV11-2 and TRBJ1-4, the complete variable domain is EAGVAQSPRYKIIEKRQSVAFWCNPISGHATLYWYQQILGQGPKLLIQFQNNGVVDDSQLPKDRFSAERLKGVDSTLKIQPAKLEDSAVYLCASSFGGAAGGEEKLFFGSGTQLSVL.

The chain links TRBV6-5 to TRBJ2-5; D is perhaps TRBD2 (6 bases). In germline, CDR1 is MNHEY, CDR2 SVGAGI. The V end was cut by 0 bases, the J end by 3 bases, with 8 bases between. This CDR3 region has 14 residues. CDR3 amino acids: CASSYSGGEETQYF. Here the CDR3 DNA reads TGTGCCAGCAGTTACTCGGGGGGAGAAGAGACCCAGTACTTC.

The gene calls are TRBV6-4 and TRBJ2-6; D is unresolved. V was shortened by 4 bases and J by 4 bases, with 8 bases between the two germline ends. The CDR3 runs 14 residues. Germline loops: CDR1 MRHNA, CDR2 SNTAGT. Written as DNA, the CDR3 is TGTGCCAGCAGTGTGGCCCTCGGGGCCAACGTCCTGACTTTC. It is translated as CASSVALGANVLTF.

The genes are TRBV2 and TRBJ1-5; no reliable D call. V was cut by 8 bases and J by 4 bases, with 21 bases left in between. The CDR3 is 16 amino acids. Germline assignment: CDR1 SNHLY and CDR2 FYNNEI. CDR3 DNA: TGTGCCAGCTCAGAACAGCCGACCTCCGTTAATCAGCCCCAGCATTTT. Protein product: CASSEQPTSVNQPQHF.

The V and J genes are TRBV27 and TRBJ2-1; D is possibly TRBD2 (6 bases). Trimming stripped 5 bases from V and 9 bases from J, with 17 bases between. The CDR3 covers 14 residues. The V gene's germline CDR1 is MNHEY and CDR2 SMNVEV (reference sequence). The CDR3 sequence is CASSQRRGQVEQFF. Written as DNA, the CDR3 is TGTGCCAGCAGTCAGCGGAGGGGCCAGGTTGAGCAGTTCTTC.

This clone occurred a few times. V gene TRBV5-1 combines with J gene TRBJ1-1, with D uncertain. The CDR3 loop spans 14 amino acids. V was trimmed by 1 base and J by 4 bases, leaving 11 bases between them. Germline assignment: CDR1 SGHRS and CDR2 YFSETQ. CDR3 in DNA: TGCGCCAGCAGCTTGATCTCGGAGGGCACTGAAGCTTTCTTT. Its translation is CASSLISEGTEAFF.

This rearrangement joins TRBV10-3 to TRBJ2-5, with TRBD1 as a possible D gene (5 bases). The CDR3 contains 13 residues. Germline V CDR1 and CDR2: ENHRY, SYGVKD. The V and J ends lost 3 bases and 5 bases respectively, with 10 bases between them. CDR3: CAISEPGSETQYF. CDR3 nucleotides: TGTGCCATCAGTGAACCAGGGTCCGAGACCCAGTACTTC.

The rearrangement joins TRBV27 to TRBJ2-7; D remains ambiguous. This CDR3 has 13 amino acids. The V and J ends lost 5 bases and 2 bases respectively, with 10 bases between them. The V gene's germline CDR1 is MNHEY and CDR2 SMNVEV (reference sequence). The CDR3 reads CASSTTPTYEQYF. CDR3 sequence (DNA): TGTGCCAGCAGTACTACTCCGACCTACGAGCAGTACTTC.

This chain connects TRBV18 to TRBJ1-2; 11 bases align to TRBD1. J was trimmed by 2 bases and V by 4 bases; bases with no gene match: 0. Germline values: CDR1 KGHSH, CDR2 LQKENI. The CDR3 extends over 14 amino acids. CDR3 amino acids: CASSRTGGNYGYTF. DNA for the CDR3: TGTGCCAGCTCACGGACAGGGGGCAACTATGGCTACACCTTC.

This clone showed up just a few times. This chain links TRBV27 with TRBJ1-6; weak D call: TRBD1 (5 bases). In germline, CDR1 is MNHEY, CDR2 SMNVEV (reference sequence). This CDR3 region has 14 residues. V gave up 5 bases and J gave up 9 bases, with 14 bases separating them. This chain's CDR3 is CASSRSLRVSPLHF. CDR3 in DNA: TGTGCCAGCAGTCGATCCCTCAGGGTTTCACCCCTCCACTTT.

This clone showed up just a few times. The CDR3 is CSVQSGVGQTSTYEQYF. As DNA, the CDR3 is TGCAGCGTACAAAGCGGGGTGGGACAAACTTCAACCTACGAGCAGTACTTC. This rearrangement joins TRBV29-1 to TRBJ2-7, with D possibly matching TRBD2 (7 bases). The CDR3 sequence is 17 residues long. Germline V gene data show CDR1 as SQVTM and CDR2 as ANQGSEA. V was trimmed by 6 bases and J by 2 bases, leaving 26 bases between them.

J is TRBJ2-6 and V is TRBV30; 10 bases map to TRBD1. Germline values: CDR1 GTSNPN, CDR2 SVGIG (reference sequence). With 6 bases clipped from V and 0 bases from J, the junction kept 11 bases outside the gene matches. The CDR3 totals 18 residues. CDR3 residues: CACSGRGQGTSGANVLTF. The CDR3 DNA reads TGTGCCTGTTCAGGGAGGGGACAGGGGACCTCTGGGGCCAACGTCCTGACTTTC.

The chain combines TRBV28 with TRBJ1-5, with D hard to call. V lost 3 bases to trimming and J lost 3 bases, with 18 bases between them. CDR3 length: 17 amino acids. Germline CDR1 MDHEN, CDR2 SYDVKM. The CDR3 nucleotides read TGTGCCAGCAGTTTTCTCCCCGTCGGGGTTCCCAATCAGCCCCAGCATTTT. This codes for CASSFLPVGVPNQPQHF.

This chain connects TRBV7-8 to TRBJ2-2; D may be TRBD2 (6 bases). Trimming stripped 5 bases from V and 5 bases from J, with 15 bases between. This CDR3 has 15 residues. Germline assignment: CDR1 SGHVS and CDR2 FQNEAQ. The CDR3 loop reads CASSPSGGGTGELFF. CDR3 bases: TGTGCCAGCAGCCCCTCGGGCGGAGGGACCGGGGAGCTGTTTTTT.

The genes are TRBV7-9 and TRBJ1-2, with 10 bases that match TRBD1. The CDR3 has 15 residues. CDR1 is SEHNR, CDR2 FQNEAQ, per germline (reference sequence). V gave up 3 bases and J gave up 6 bases; unmatched junction bases: 7. The CDR3 DNA is TGTGCCAGCAGCTTTCGACAGGGGGCGGACGATGGCTACACCTTC. This translates into CASSFRQGADDGYTF. The full variable domain, with the rest looked up from reference TRBV7-9 and TRBJ1-2, is DTGVSQNPRHKITKRGQNVTFRCDPISEHNRLYWYRQTLGQGPEFLTYFQNEAQLEKSRLLSDRFSAERPKGSFSTLEIQRTEQGDSAMYLCASSFRQGADDGYTFGSGTRLTVV.

J is TRBJ2-3 and V is TRBV5-1, with 10 bases lining up with TRBD2. The V and J ends lost 3 bases and 0 bases, in that order; junction bases with no gene match: 7. The CDR3 sequence is 17 residues long. CDR1 and CDR2 from the germline V gene are SGHRS and YFSETQ. This CDR3 is CASSWTSGRSSTDTQYF. The CDR3 DNA follows: TGCGCCAGCAGCTGGACTAGCGGAAGGTCTAGCACAGATACGCAGTATTTT.

The chain carries TRBV7-9 and TRBJ2-7; D gene uncertain. Germline CDR1 and CDR2: SEHNR and FQNEAQ (reference sequence). V lost 3 bases to trimming and J lost 6 bases, with 9 bases between them. The CDR3 has 12 amino acids. The CDR3 sequence: CASSFPPGEQYF. CDR3 in DNA: TGTGCCAGCAGCTTTCCGCCCGGCGAGCAGTACTTC. Together with reference TRBV7-9 and TRBJ2-7, the CDR3 gives the full variable domain: DTGVSQNPRHKITKRGQNVTFRCDPISEHNRLYWYRQTLGQGPEFLTYFQNEAQLEKSRLLSDRFSAERPKGSFSTLEIQRTEQGDSAMYLCASSFPPGEQYFGPGTRLTVT.

This clone was picked up a small number of times. This chain connects TRBV6-5 to TRBJ2-1, with 9 bases fitting TRBD2. Looked up from germline, CDR1 is MNHEY and CDR2 is SVGAGI. The CDR3 extends over 15 amino acids. The V segment lost 2 bases and the J segment 5 bases; nucleotides outside the gene matches: 4. The CDR3 coding sequence is TGTGCCAGCAGTTACGATCAGCGGGGGGACAATGAGCAGTTCTTC. Its translation is CASSYDQRGDNEQFF.

In its sample, this clone was seen a few times. The rearrangement joins TRBV7-2 to TRBJ2-1; 7 bases line up with TRBD2. The CDR3 consists of 15 residues. Looked up from germline, CDR1 is SGHTA and CDR2 is FQGNSA. After removal of 0 bases from V and 2 bases from J, the junction contained 1 base not matched to a gene. The CDR3 nucleotides are TGTGCCAGCAGCTTAGCGGGAGGGCCCTACAATGAGCAGTTCTTC. Protein: CASSLAGGPYNEQFF. Full variable domain (missing parts from reference TRBV7-2 and TRBJ2-1): GAGVSQSPSNKVTEKGKDVELRCDPISGHTALYWYRQSLGQGLEFLIYFQGNSAPDKSGLPSDRFSAERTGGSVSTLTIQRTQQEDSAVYLCASSLAGGPYNEQFFGPGTRLTVL.